The TCR beta chain described here comes from a study of cytomegalovirus exposure and HLA in healthy donors (TCRdb year 2017). Study-wide context: The approximately 710 repertoires of the first cohort and the 120 validation repertoires were produced on the same platform, according to a later analysis. The study aimed to test whether signatures of past pathogen exposure could be identified by cataloging public T cell receptors. In addition to the first cohort of 666 subjects, a separate validation cohort of approximately 130 different subjects was used. To predict cytomegalovirus infection status, the study brought together high-throughput TCR immunosequencing, statistical association of individual TCRs with disease status, and machine learning. General conclusions and limits of the study: Subsequent analysis determined that TCRs grouped into clusters in the first cohort also showed a tendency toward co-occurrence across the approximately 120 validation repertoires, and approximately 93% of cluster scores exceeded 0. In vitro tests confirmed that a few of the cytomegalovirus-associated TCR beta chains recognize cytomegalovirus antigens. In the study, some 160 TCR beta chains were listed as associated with cytomegalovirus. According to the authors, the approach could potentially be generalized to other disease states and immunological phenotypes. The validation cohort had no HLA typing available for a later analysis, so co-occurrence within that cohort was assessed over all 120 or so repertoires. Most TCR sequences were observed very rarely across donors, whereas some public TCRs were present in many individuals. The classifier was reported to diagnose cytomegalovirus status with high specificity and sensitivity in both the original and validation cohorts.

Libraries were built with the immunoSEQ multiplex PCR assay. The authors processed their data as follows. A statistical classification framework was developed to diagnose cytomegalovirus status using the catalog of TCR beta chain sequences. Sourced from immuneACCESS, this table was stored by TCRdb with only in-frame sequences that have V and J called. A share of the clones is absent; for the studies checked, an unresolved V gene accounts for under half, and the remainder has no known explanation. The DNA gave D and trimming, while V, J and clone size come from that table. The sample table shows roughly 300,000 clones, and 86% are seen once. The ten top clones hold 0.65% to 0.85% of the sample. About this clone: This clone's antigen is unknown. Base qualities were left out, and no much larger clone turns up one base away.

V is cut by 2 bases and J by 10 bases, and the space between the germline ends is 12 bases. The CDR3 runs 13 residues from the cysteine to the phenylalanine. Only CDR3 DNA remains: 39 bases, in frame from the first base. From a lookup of the germline V gene (reference sequence), CDR1 and CDR2 are MNHEY and SMNVEV. The donors belonged to the validation cohort of over a hundred subjects, which was separate from the roughly 670-subject first cohort. The V gene is TRBV27 and the J gene is TRBJ2-1; no confident D gene assignment can be made. Sequences were obtained from PBMCs. The clonotype originates from a woman between 18 and 29 years old in good health and CMV-seronegative. CDR3 region: CASSLPQAGEQFF. The nucleotide sequence reads as follows: TGTGCCAGCAGTTTACCTCAGGCAGGCGAGCAGTTCTTC.